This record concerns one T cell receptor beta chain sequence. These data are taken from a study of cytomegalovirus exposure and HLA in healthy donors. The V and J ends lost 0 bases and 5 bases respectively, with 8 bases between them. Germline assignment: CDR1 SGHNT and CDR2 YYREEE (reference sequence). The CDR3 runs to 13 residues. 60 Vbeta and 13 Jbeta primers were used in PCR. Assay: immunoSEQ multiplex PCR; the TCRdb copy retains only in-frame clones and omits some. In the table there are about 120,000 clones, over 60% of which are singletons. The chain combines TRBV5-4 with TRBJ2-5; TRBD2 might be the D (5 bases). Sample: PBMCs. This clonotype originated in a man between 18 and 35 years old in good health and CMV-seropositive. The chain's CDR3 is CASSLVTGETQYF. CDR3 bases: TGTGCCAGCAGCTTGGTTACGGGGGAGACCCAGTACTTC.